A single sample is the source of the 2 T cell receptor beta chains below, sequenced in a study of T-cell reconstitution after alpha-beta-depleted transplantation in children. Library preparation (for TCRbeta) was performed with unique molecular identifiers. TCRdb reprocessed the PCR reads with MiXCR, giving one entry per CDR3 protein. In the table there are 300,000 or so distinct CDR3 sequences, approximately 23% of which are singletons. Sequenced here: PBMCs, mostly from graft donor cells, sampled 180 days after TCRalphabeta/CD19-depleted stem cell transplant. These receptors were taken from a male patient younger than 18 who had a stem cell transplant for acute lymphoblastic leukemia, so the T cells may come from the graft donor.

The CDR3: CASGLYPDLNTEAFF. The CDR3 DNA sequence: TGTGCTAGTGGTTTGTATCCGGACCTGAACACTGAAGCTTTCTTT. The chain employs TRBV12-5 and TRBJ1-1; no reliable D call. Trimming took off 2 bases at V and 0 bases at J, with 10 bases between the two ends. This CDR3 is 15 amino acids long. In germline, CDR1 is LGHNT, CDR2 FRNRAP.

The V and J genes are TRBV2 and TRBJ2-5, with 9 bases identical to TRBD1. The CDR3 covers 15 residues. Germline assignment: CDR1 SNHLY and CDR2 FYNNEI. The V gene end was trimmed by 5 bases and the J gene end by 5 bases; junction bases not matched to a gene: 9. This CDR3 is CASSSTGGYRETQYF. DNA for the CDR3: TGTGCCAGCAGTTCCACAGGGGGCTACAGGGAGACCCAGTACTTC.